This T cell receptor beta chain was found in a study of post-analysis software for immune sequencing data. In its sample, this clonotype was seen many times. Its target is unknown. Unique molecular identifiers had been added to the TCR beta cDNA libraries. TCRdb reprocessed the PCR reads with MiXCR, giving one entry per CDR3 protein. The table includes around 250,000 distinct CDR3 sequences, about 38% detected once. Notes on the study in general: When patients were compared with controls, a handful of TRBV segments were more frequent, TRBV5-6, TRBV5-1 and TRBV20-1 among them.

Germline V gene lookup returns CDR1 MNHEY and CDR2 SMNVEV (reference sequence). Trimming cost V 0 bases and J 8 bases, with 10 bases left between them. This CDR3 has 13 amino acids. This clonotype was obtained from a girl aged 10-17 years with multiple sclerosis. This rearrangement joins TRBV27 to TRBJ1-2; D is perhaps TRBD1 (6 bases). The sequencing sample was made of blood. In DNA, the CDR3 is TGTGCCAGCAGTTTATCGGCGGGGGCCGGCTACACCTTC. Translated: CASSLSAGAGYTF.